The next 24 T cell receptor beta chains were all read from a single sample in a study of T cell changes during pregnancy in multiple sclerosis. Clones were read by immunoSEQ multiplex PCR, and TCRdb kept only the in-frame ones, dropping some. The data contain under 95,000 clones, 94% of them singletons. The specimen comprised peripheral blood, sampled in the second trimester of pregnancy. The receptors here all came from a female donor in good health, enrolled as a control in a pregnancy study.

This sequence joins TRBV4-1 and TRBJ2-7; D call uncertain. Germline V gene sequence: CDR1 MGHRA, CDR2 YSYEKL. This CDR3 contains 13 residues. V was trimmed by 3 bases and J by 6 bases, leaving 12 bases between them. CDR3 loop: CASSHVSRVEQYF. The CDR3 DNA sequence: TGCGCCAGCAGCCACGTGTCTAGAGTCGAGCAGTACTTC.

This clone was seen only once. CDR3 bases: TGTGCCAGCTCACCATCCCAGGGTATGAACACTGAAGCTTTCTTT. Protein product: CASSPSQGMNTEAFF. The chain joins TRBV18 to TRBJ1-1, with D tentatively TRBD1 (5 bases). V lost 2 bases and J 0 bases, leaving 10 bases between the germline ends. CDR1 and CDR2 (germline): KGHSH, LQKENI. This CDR3 contains 15 residues.

V usage is TRBV7-9 and J usage is TRBJ1-2; 9 nucleotides agree with TRBD1. This CDR3 has 16 amino acids. The trim removed 3 bases at V and 6 bases at J, leaving 11 bases unmatched. Germline lookup yields CDR1 SEHNR and CDR2 FQNEAQ (reference sequence). The CDR3 here is CASSFFTGTGSNGYTF. The CDR3 bases are TGTGCCAGCAGCTTCTTTACCGGGACAGGGAGTAATGGCTACACCTTC.

The CDR3 protein is CASSSTGTGNTEAFF. The DNA for the CDR3 is TGTGCCAGCAGCTCAACCGGGACAGGCAACACTGAAGCTTTCTTT. The chain recombines TRBV9 with TRBJ1-1, with 8 bases aligning to TRBD1. Per the germline V gene, CDR1 is SGDLS and CDR2 is YYNGEE. V lost 4 bases and J lost 2; bases outside the gene matches: 7. The CDR3 consists of 15 residues.

The genes are TRBV5-1 and TRBJ2-7; 10 bases align to TRBD1. The length of the CDR3 is 14 residues. Germline loops: CDR1 SGHRS, CDR2 YFSETQ. V lost 5 bases to trimming and J lost 2 bases; unmatched junction nucleotides: 4. The CDR3, as DNA: TGCGCCAGCAGAAGTGGACAGGGGGCCTACGAGCAGTACTTC. Translation: CASRSGQGAYEQYF.

The chain couples TRBV4-2 to TRBJ1-6, with D maybe TRBD1 (5 bases). The germline V and J ends were trimmed by 0 bases and 7 bases, with 10 bases remaining between them. The CDR3 sequence is 15 residues long. Germline CDR1 reads LGHNA; CDR2 reads YNFKEQ. The CDR3 is CASSQEGGENSPLHF. The CDR3 DNA reads as TGTGCCAGCAGCCAAGAGGGAGGGGAAAATTCACCCCTCCACTTT.

The J gene is TRBJ1-2, the V gene TRBV2; D is perhaps TRBD1 (6 bases). Germline lookup yields CDR1 SNHLY and CDR2 FYNNEI. There are 13 residues in the CDR3. The ends were cut back, 5 bases at V and 1 base at J, with 8 bases in the middle. CDR3 sequence: CASSRDINYGYTF. The CDR3 nucleotides read TGTGCCAGCAGTAGGGACATTAACTATGGCTACACCTTC.

The chain couples TRBV5-6 to TRBJ2-3, with a tentative D call TRBD1 (5 bases). V was shortened by 7 bases and J by 1 base, with 16 bases between the two germline ends. Germline V lookup: CDR1 SGHDT, CDR2 YYEEEE. This CDR3 is built from 15 residues. The CDR3 sequence: CASSGAGPGTDTQYF. CDR3 in DNA: TGTGCCAGCTCTGGGGCAGGTCCCGGCACAGATACGCAGTATTTT. Combining the CDR3 with reference TRBV5-6 and TRBJ2-3 gives the whole variable domain DAGVTQSPTHLIKTRGQQVTLRCSPKSGHDTVSWYQQALGQGPQFIFQYYEEEERQRGNFPDRFSGHQFPNYSSELNVNALLLGDSALYLCASSGAGPGTDTQYFGPGTRLTVL.

This clone was seen just once. This chain links TRBV5-8 with TRBJ2-3; D ambiguous. CDR3 length: 16 residues. From germline, CDR1 is SGHTS and CDR2 YDEGEE. Trimming removed 4 bases at V and 4 bases at J, with 19 bases between. This chain's CDR3 is CASSRRLNRASDTQYF. CDR3 DNA sequence: TGTGCCAGCAGCCGGCGGCTAAATAGAGCCTCAGATACGCAGTATTTT.

The rearrangement uses TRBV18 and TRBJ1-1; TRBD1 agrees at 8 bases. V trimming: 3 bases; J trimming: 3 bases; junction bases outside the gene matches: 3. The V gene's germline CDR1 is KGHSH and CDR2 LQKENI. CDR3 length: 14 residues. The CDR3 here is CASSPDRAYTEAFF. The CDR3 DNA sequence: TGTGCCAGCTCACCGGACAGGGCCTACACTGAAGCTTTCTTT.

The chain joins TRBV6-4 to TRBJ1-2, with TRBD1 as a possible D gene (5 bases). Trimming shortened V by 6 bases and J by 12 bases, and 17 bases separated the two germline ends. Per germline, CDR1 MRHNA and CDR2 SNTAGT. This CDR3 comprises 12 residues. CDR3 coding DNA: TGTGCCAGCAGGATCGAGGCGGGGCGCGACACCTTC. This encodes CASRIEAGRDTF.

The sample holds one count of this clone. V is TRBV27 and J is TRBJ2-1; 8 positions agree with TRBD2. Per germline, CDR1 MNHEY and CDR2 SMNVEV (reference sequence). V lost 5 bases, J lost 2 bases, and 2 bases stayed unmatched. The CDR3 sequence is 14 residues long. CDR3 coding DNA: TGTGCCAGCAGTCAGGGACTAGCCTACAATGAGCAGTTCTTC. Its protein is CASSQGLAYNEQFF.

This rearrangement joins TRBV9 to TRBJ1-1, with D maybe TRBD1 (6 bases). Germline V gene lookup returns CDR1 SGDLS and CDR2 YYNGEE. V was pared by 0 bases and J by 1 base, with 10 bases between. This CDR3 region has 15 residues. The CDR3 sequence is CASSVALTGNTEAFF. CDR3 sequence (DNA): TGTGCCAGCAGCGTAGCCTTGACAGGGAACACTGAAGCTTTCTTT.

CDR3 nucleotide sequence: TGTGCCAGCAGCTCTAGCGGGCATAGCTCCTACAATGAGCAGTTCTTC. Encoded protein: CASSSSGHSSYNEQFF. J is TRBJ2-1 and V is TRBV7-9, with 8 bases matching TRBD2. The V segment lost 4 bases and the J segment 0 bases; nucleotides outside the gene matches: 5. The CDR3 has 16 amino acids. The germline V gene has CDR1 SEHNR and CDR2 FQNEAQ (reference sequence).

The V call is TRBV30, the J call TRBJ2-7, with TRBD2 matching 7 bases. The CDR3 contains 11 residues. The germline gives CDR1 GTSNPN, CDR2 SVGIG (reference sequence). With V trimmed by 2 bases and J by 6 bases, 1 base remained unmatched. As DNA, the CDR3 is TGTGCCTGGAGTTGGGGGGGCGAGCAGTACTTC. As protein: CAWSWGGEQYF. Looking up the rest from reference TRBV30 and TRBJ2-7 gives the full variable domain: SQTIHQWPATLVQPVGSPLSLECTVEGTSNPNLYWYRQAAGRGLQLLFYSVGIGQISSEVPQNLSASRPQDRQFILSSKKLLLSDSGFYLCAWSWGGEQYFGPGTRLTVT.

The J gene is TRBJ1-4, the V gene TRBV6-1; TRBD1 matches at 9 bases. The CDR3 is 13 residues long. Trimming cost V 6 bases and J 8 bases; bases outside gene matches: 4. Germline values: CDR1 MNHNS, CDR2 SASEGT. The CDR3 bases are TGTGCCAGCAGAACAGGGGGCGGGGAAAAACTGTTTTTT. Translating gives CASRTGGGEKLFF.

The chain couples TRBV25-1 to TRBJ2-7; 10 positions agree with TRBD1. J was trimmed by 4 bases and V by 3 bases; bases with no gene match: 3. This CDR3 region has 14 residues. Germline V lookup: CDR1 MGHDK, CDR2 SYGVNS. The CDR3 DNA is TGTGCCAGCAGTGAGCCGGGACAGGGGTACGAGCAGTACTTC. Its translation: CASSEPGQGYEQYF.

The chain carries TRBV13 and TRBJ1-4; the D is unclear. Germline values: CDR1 PRHDT, CDR2 FYEKMQ (reference sequence). Deletions cut 0 bases from V and 8 bases from J, with 13 bases between. This CDR3 contains 15 residues. The CDR3 DNA reads TGTGCCAGCAGCTTAGGCCTAGGCCCTGGGGAAAAACTGTTTTTT. This encodes CASSLGLGPGEKLFF.

This clone was seen a few times. For the CDR3, the DNA is TGCGCCAGCAGCCACGGCCAGGGAAGTCGGACTGAAGCTTTCTTT. It translates to CASSHGQGSRTEAFF. The V and J genes are TRBV4-1 and TRBJ1-1, with D possibly matching TRBD1 (5 bases). The CDR3 length is 15 residues. V shed 3 bases and J shed 5 bases, with 16 bases lying between them. Germline CDR1 MGHRA, CDR2 YSYEKL.

The J gene is TRBJ2-1, the V gene TRBV7-2; possible D gene TRBD2, 5 bases. CDR3 size: 13 residues. V shed 8 bases and J shed 4 bases, with 12 bases lying between them. Germline V gene data show CDR1 as SGHTA and CDR2 as FQGNSA. CDR3 nucleotide sequence: TGTGCCAGCCTGTGGACTGAATACAATGAGCAGTTCTTC. Translation: CASLWTEYNEQFF.

The chain has TRBV5-1 and TRBJ2-2; D unclear. CDR3 length equals 15 residues. Looked up from germline, CDR1 is SGHRS and CDR2 is YFSETQ. The ends were cut back, 4 bases at V and 3 bases at J, with 13 bases in the middle. In DNA form, the CDR3 reads TGCGCCAGCAGCATTGAGGCGTCGGACACCGGGGAGCTGTTTTTT. Translated: CASSIEASDTGELFF.

V and J are TRBV9 and TRBJ2-5; D remains ambiguous. CDR1 and CDR2 (germline): SGDLS, YYNGEE. The V gene lost 0 bases and the J gene lost 2 bases, with 14 bases spanning the gap. The CDR3 extends over 16 amino acids. The CDR3 loop is CASSVAGLRRQETQYF. The CDR3 DNA is TGTGCCAGCAGCGTAGCAGGATTGAGAAGGCAAGAGACCCAGTACTTC.

A remark on this clone: Other DNA sequences of this sample code for an identical CDR3. This chain joins TRBV5-1 and TRBJ2-7, with TRBD2 identical over 10 bases. The germline gives CDR1 SGHRS, CDR2 YFSETQ. The CDR3 is 13 amino acids. The V gene end was trimmed by 2 bases and the J gene end by 4 bases; junction bases not matched to a gene: 0. The CDR3 sequence is CASSFSGRYEQYF. The CDR3, as DNA: TGCGCCAGCAGCTTTAGCGGGAGGTACGAGCAGTACTTC. The entire variable domain, with the rest obtained from reference TRBV5-1 and TRBJ2-7, is as follows: KAGVTQTPRYLIKTRGQQVTLSCSPISGHRSVSWYQQTPGQGLQFLFEYFSETQRNKGNFPGRFSGRQFSNSRSEMNVSTLELGDSALYLCASSFSGRYEQYFGPGTRLTVT.

The chain couples TRBV5-1 to TRBJ2-7; TRBD2 matches 7 bases. The germline gives CDR1 SGHRS, CDR2 YFSETQ. V trimming: 0 bases; J trimming: 5 bases; junction bases outside the gene matches: 11. The CDR3 is made up of 16 amino acids. The CDR3 is CASSLAAGALGDEQYF. DNA for the CDR3: TGCGCCAGCAGCTTGGCCGCGGGAGCGCTTGGGGACGAGCAGTACTTC.